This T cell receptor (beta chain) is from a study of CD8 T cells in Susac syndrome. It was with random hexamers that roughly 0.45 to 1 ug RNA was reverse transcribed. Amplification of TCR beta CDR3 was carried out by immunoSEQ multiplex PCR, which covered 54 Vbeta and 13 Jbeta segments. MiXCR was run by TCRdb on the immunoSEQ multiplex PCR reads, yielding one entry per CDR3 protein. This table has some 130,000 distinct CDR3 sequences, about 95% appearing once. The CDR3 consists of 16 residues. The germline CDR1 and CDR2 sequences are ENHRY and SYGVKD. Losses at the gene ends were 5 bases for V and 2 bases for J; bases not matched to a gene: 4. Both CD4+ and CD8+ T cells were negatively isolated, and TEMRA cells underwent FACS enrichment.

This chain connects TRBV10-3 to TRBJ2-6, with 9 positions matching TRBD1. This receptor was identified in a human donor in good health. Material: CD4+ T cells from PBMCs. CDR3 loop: CAISPGTGTGANVLTF. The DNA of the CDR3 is TGTGCCATCAGTCCCGGGACAGGGACTGGGGCCAACGTCCTGACTTTC.